This TCR beta chain was sequenced during a study of cytomegalovirus exposure and HLA in healthy donors. The CDR3 has 16 residues. Germline lookup yields CDR1 SGHDT and CDR2 YYEEEE. V gave up 4 bases and J gave up 2 bases, with 16 bases separating them. The PCR ran on 60 Vbeta and 13 Jbeta primers. TCRdb's copy holds only in-frame clones and misses some; the assay was immunoSEQ multiplex PCR. Among under 150,000 clones listed, less than 85% were seen once. The sequence was obtained from a man aged 35-49 years in good health and CMV-seronegative. Sequenced input: PBMCs. The J gene is TRBJ2-1, the V gene TRBV5-6; D not resolved. The CDR3 is CASSALERVAYNEQFF. CDR3 sequence (DNA): TGTGCCAGCAGCGCCTTGGAGCGCGTAGCCTACAATGAGCAGTTCTTC.